Included here is one T cell receptor beta chain sequence, with context. The data are from a study of beta chain features in type 1 diabetes. Germline V gene sequence: CDR1 SGHRS, CDR2 YFSETQ. Trimming removed 3 bases from V and 6 bases from J; junction bases left unmatched: 8. The CDR3 runs 14 residues. Investigators reverse transcribed all isolated RNA, so they sequenced expressed TCRB transcripts. Profiling relied on immunoSEQ multiplex PCR, and the TCRdb table lists in-frame clones only, not all of them. This table has about 900,000 clones, roughly a sixth appearing once. This sequence joins TRBV5-1 and TRBJ2-7; 8 bases align to TRBD2. The origin of this receptor is a woman aged 18-29 years in good health. The sequenced sample consisted of naive CD4+ T cells from blood. The CDR3 coding sequence is TGCGCCAGCAGCTGGACTAGCAAAGCAATCGAGCAGTACTTC. Protein product: CASSWTSKAIEQYF.